The entry below describes one T cell receptor beta chain. Its target is unknown. Roughly 0.45 to 1 ug RNA was reverse transcribed with random hexamers. A multiplex approach, immunoSEQ multiplex PCR, amplified TCR beta CDR3 across 54 Vbeta and 13 Jbeta. TCRdb processed the immunoSEQ multiplex PCR reads anew with MiXCR; each CDR3 protein has one entry. Of more than 110,000 distinct CDR3 sequences in the sample, roughly 94% were seen once. The entry originates in a study of CD8 T cells in Susac syndrome. Study conclusions and caveats: As the study acknowledged, the number of individuals who were part of its TCR sequencing and HLA analysis was relatively small.

CDR3 length equals 14 residues. Germline V gene data show CDR1 as SGHVS and CDR2 as FQNEAQ. Trimming took 1 base from V and 3 from J, leaving 10 bases between them. CD8+ and CD4+ T cells taken from blood had their TCR beta sequenced. The chain recombines TRBV7-8 with TRBJ2-7; weak D call: TRBD1 (6 bases). The clonotype originates from a human donor in good health. Sequencing input: CD8+ T cells from PBMCs. CDR3 sequence: CASSLVGTLYEQYF. As DNA, the CDR3 is TGTGCCAGCAGCTTAGTCGGGACACTCTACGAGCAGTACTTC.